This T cell receptor (beta chain) was identified in a study of blood T cells in healthy people across ages (dated by TCRdb to the mid-2010s). General notes on the study: In model experiments, template switching captured about one uniquely barcoded TCR beta cDNA molecule for every two T cells. The study measured age-related changes in TCR beta repertoire diversity using deep sequencing normalized with unique cDNA molecular identifiers. To avoid experimental bias, donors of different ages were distributed randomly across sequencing lanes. The donors were divided into four age groups: young (average around 16 years), middle-aged (around 37), aged (62) and long-lived (about 79). Using the same blood draw, the study looked at two additional independent replicas of 1 million unique cDNA reads for two donors, one aged 18 to 30 and the other aged 80 or older.

The germline V gene (reference sequence) provides CDR1 MNHEY and CDR2 SMNVEV. Trimming leaves V shorter by 2 bases and J shorter by 5 bases, with the junction holding 9 bases beyond the gene matches. The CDR3 sequence holds 16 residues, the cysteine and phenylalanine included. CDR3 DNA is the only sequence kept; it has 48 bases, read in frame from the first base. The receptor library was made with 5' RACE. Sequencing took place on an Illumina HiSeq 2500. A second roughly 6 to 12 cycle PCR used a sample-barcoded 5' primer and a J-beta primer mix. A template-switch 5' adaptor carrying 12 random nucleotides introduced a unique molecular identifier onto each TCR beta cDNA molecule. At least 2.5 million CDR3-containing paired-end reads were obtained from each sample. First-strand cDNA synthesis was performed from all RNA using the Mint cDNA synthesis kit, with priming by a TRBC-specific oligonucleotide. Following uracil-DNA glycosylase treatment, a first 18-cycle PCR with universal primers M1SS and BC2_uni_R was performed on all cDNA. The published analysis was carried out like this. For normalization, 1 million high-quality reads, each with a distinct molecular identifier, were randomly selected from each sample. Reads sharing molecular identifiers were discarded rather than binned into consensus sequences. MiTCR, run with a Q25 quality threshold and the strictest error-elimination algorithm, handled CDR3 identification, clonotype clustering and error correction. Lower-bound total TCR beta diversity was estimated with a nonparametric unseen species model using Euler transformation. TCRdb reworked the public reads: Q25 trimming with fastp, MiXCR clone assembly, productive beta chains retained. Each record represents a unique CDR3 protein, reported with the most common genes and DNA among its rows. What appears here as the V and J calls and clone size reflects TCRdb's work, not the paper's. The sample yields over a million distinct CDR3 sequences; 35% to 45% were counted once. 4% of the sample is in the top ten clones.

Results the study describes overall, beyond this receptor: Observed TCR beta diversity per million T cells fell roughly linearly with age, and a significant reduction was already apparent by age around 39. Estimates of total diversity based on one million sequenced T cells were regarded as lower bounds and as underestimates. Because the CMV infection status of the donors was unknown, age-related changes in expanded clonotypes may potentially have been confounded. There was a strong correlation between observed TCR beta diversity and the percentage of naive T cells measured by flow cytometry. Since profiling was done on bulk unsorted PBMCs, naive and antigen-experienced compartments could not be conclusively compared. Compared with the aged group, the long-lived group had more naive CD4+ T cells, fewer expanded clones and increased TCR diversity, a pattern suggesting age selection.

Regarding this clonotype: This clone's antigen is unknown. Base qualities were left out, and no much larger clone turns up one base away.

Systemically healthy Caucasian individuals from Russia, roughly 40 in total and aged roughly 6 to 100 years, were included as donors. Each donor gave about 11 milliliters of peripheral blood, drawn into EDTA-treated Vacutainer tubes. PBMCs were isolated by Ficoll-Paque density-gradient centrifugation, with at least 6 million obtained per sample. Trizol reagent was used to extract total RNA from the PBMCs, yielding at least 6 micrograms per sample. The percentages of naive CD45RAhigh/CD27high T cells were determined by flow cytometry on a PBMC aliquot from every donor. Rearrangement joined TRBV27 to TRBJ1-2; TRBD1 lines up with 9 middle nucleotides. Sequencing input: blood. This receptor was identified in a woman in her late teens or twenties in good health. The nucleotide sequence reads as follows: TGTGCCAGCAGTTTAGCCTTCCCGGGACAGGGATATGGCTACACCTTC. It encodes CASSLAFPGQGYGYTF.